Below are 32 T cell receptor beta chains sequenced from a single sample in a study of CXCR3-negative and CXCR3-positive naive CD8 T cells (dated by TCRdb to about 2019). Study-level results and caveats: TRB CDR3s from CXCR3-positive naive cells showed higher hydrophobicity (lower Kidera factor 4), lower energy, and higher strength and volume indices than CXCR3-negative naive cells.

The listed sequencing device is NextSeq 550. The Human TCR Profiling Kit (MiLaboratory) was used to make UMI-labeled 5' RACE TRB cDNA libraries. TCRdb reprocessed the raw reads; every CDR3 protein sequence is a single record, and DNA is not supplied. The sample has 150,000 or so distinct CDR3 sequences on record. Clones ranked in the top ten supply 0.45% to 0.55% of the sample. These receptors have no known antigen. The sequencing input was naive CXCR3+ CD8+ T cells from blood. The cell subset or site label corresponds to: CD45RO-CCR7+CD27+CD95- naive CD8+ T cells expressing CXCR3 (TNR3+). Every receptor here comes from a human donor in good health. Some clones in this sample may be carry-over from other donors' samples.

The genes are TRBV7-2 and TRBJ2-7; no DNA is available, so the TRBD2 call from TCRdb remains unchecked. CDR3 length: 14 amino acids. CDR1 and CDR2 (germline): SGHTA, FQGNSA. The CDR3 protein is CASSFGGPSYEQYF.

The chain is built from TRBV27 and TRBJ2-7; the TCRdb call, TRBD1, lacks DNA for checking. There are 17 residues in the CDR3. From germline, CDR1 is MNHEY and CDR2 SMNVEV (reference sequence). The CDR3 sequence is CASSLSALGQGIYEQYF.

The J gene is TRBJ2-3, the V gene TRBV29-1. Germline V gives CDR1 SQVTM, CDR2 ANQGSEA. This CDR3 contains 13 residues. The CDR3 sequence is CSVETVSTDTQYF.

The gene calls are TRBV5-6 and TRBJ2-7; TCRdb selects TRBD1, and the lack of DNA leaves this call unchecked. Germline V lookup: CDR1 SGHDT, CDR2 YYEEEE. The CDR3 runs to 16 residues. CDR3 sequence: CASSLAPGGSGYEQYF.

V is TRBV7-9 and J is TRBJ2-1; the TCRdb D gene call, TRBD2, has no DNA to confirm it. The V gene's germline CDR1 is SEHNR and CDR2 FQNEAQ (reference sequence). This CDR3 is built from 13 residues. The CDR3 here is CASSQGLKNEQFF.

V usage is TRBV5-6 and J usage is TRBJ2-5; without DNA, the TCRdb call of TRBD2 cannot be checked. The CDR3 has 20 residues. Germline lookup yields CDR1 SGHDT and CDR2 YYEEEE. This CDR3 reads CASSPYSGTSGRMYQETQYF.

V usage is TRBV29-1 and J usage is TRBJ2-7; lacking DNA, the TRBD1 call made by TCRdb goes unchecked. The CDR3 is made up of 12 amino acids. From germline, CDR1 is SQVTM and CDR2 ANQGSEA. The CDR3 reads CSVLTGGGEQYF.

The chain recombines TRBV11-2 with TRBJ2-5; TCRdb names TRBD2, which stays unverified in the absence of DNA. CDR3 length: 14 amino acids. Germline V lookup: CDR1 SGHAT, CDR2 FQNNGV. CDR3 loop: CASSLYEGWETQYF.

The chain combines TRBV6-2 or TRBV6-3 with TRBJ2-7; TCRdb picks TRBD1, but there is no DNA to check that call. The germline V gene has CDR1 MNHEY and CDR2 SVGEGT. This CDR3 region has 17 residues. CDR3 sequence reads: CASSSDRILKPSYEQYF.

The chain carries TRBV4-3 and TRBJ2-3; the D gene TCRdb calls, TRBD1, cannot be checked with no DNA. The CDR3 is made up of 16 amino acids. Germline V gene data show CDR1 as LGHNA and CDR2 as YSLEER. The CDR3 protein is CASSHRELRQVDTQYF.

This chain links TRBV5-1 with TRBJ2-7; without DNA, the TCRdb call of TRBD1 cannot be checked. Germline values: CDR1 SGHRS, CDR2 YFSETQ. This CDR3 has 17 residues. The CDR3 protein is CASSLATGGTFPYEQYF.

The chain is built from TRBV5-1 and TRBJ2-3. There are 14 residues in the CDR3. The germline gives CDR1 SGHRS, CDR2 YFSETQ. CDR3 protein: CASSLAEGSDTQYF.

The CDR3 here is CASSEATGRSTDTQYF. V usage is TRBV2 and J usage is TRBJ2-3; the D gene TCRdb calls, TRBD1, cannot be checked with no DNA. The CDR3 consists of 16 residues. Germline-derived CDR1 and CDR2 are SNHLY and FYNNEI.

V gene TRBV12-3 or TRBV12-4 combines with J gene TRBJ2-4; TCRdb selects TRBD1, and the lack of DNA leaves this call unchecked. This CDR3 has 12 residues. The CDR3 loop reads CASSWDSDSLYF.

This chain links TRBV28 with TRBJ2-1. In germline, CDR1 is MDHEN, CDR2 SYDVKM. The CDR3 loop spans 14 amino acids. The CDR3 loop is CASSLTRTNDEQFF.

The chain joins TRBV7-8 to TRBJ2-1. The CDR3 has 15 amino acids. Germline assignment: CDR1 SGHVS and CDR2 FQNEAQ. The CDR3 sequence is CASSLDVGHYNEQFF.

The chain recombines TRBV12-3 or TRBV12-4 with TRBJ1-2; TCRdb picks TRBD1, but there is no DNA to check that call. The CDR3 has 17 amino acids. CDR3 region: CASSLIGPPLHNYGYTF.

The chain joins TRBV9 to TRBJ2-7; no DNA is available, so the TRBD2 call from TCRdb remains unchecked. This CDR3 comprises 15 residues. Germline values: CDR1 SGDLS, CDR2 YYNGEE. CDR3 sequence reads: CASSVGNGETYEQYF.

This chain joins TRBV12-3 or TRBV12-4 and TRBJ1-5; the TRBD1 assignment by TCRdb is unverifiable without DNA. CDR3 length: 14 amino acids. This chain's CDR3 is CASRPDRNNQPQHF.

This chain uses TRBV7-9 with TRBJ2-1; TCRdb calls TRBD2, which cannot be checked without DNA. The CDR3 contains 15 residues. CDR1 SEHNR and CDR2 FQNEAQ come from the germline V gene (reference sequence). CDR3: CASSFMGLQYNEQFF.

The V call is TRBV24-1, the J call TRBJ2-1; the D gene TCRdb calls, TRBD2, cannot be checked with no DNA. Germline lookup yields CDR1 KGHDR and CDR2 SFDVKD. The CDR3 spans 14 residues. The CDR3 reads CATSEGEAYNEQFF.

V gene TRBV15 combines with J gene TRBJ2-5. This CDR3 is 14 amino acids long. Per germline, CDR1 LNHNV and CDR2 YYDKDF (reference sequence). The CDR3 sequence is CATSRPTKEETQYF.

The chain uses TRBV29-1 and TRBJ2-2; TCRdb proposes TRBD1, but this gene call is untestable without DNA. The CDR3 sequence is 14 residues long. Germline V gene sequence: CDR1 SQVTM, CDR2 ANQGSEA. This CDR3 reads CSVEVTGVTGELFF.

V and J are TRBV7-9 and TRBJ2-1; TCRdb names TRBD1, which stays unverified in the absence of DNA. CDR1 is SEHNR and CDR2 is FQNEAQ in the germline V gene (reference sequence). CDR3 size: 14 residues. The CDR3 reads CATPMSPWANEQFF.

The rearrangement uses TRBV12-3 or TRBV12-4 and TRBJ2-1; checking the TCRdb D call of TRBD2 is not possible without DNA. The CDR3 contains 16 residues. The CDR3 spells CASSLSASGGHIEQFF.

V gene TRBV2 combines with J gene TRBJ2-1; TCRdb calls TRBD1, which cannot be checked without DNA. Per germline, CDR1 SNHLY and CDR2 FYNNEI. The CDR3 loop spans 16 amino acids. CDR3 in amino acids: CASSVRQGLVYNEQFF.

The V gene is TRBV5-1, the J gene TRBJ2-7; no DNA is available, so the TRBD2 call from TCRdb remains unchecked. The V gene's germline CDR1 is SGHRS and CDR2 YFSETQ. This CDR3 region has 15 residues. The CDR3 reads CASSSTTGDYAEQYF.

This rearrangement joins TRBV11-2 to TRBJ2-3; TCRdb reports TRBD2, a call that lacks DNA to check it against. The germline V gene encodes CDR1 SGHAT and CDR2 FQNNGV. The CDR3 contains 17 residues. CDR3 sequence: CASSDSTGTDFADTQYF.

Here the CDR3 reads CASSYRADNYEQYF. The chain combines TRBV25-1 with TRBJ2-7; absent DNA, TCRdb's TRBD1 call cannot be checked. The CDR3 spans 14 residues. The germline V gene encodes CDR1 MGHDK and CDR2 SYGVNS.

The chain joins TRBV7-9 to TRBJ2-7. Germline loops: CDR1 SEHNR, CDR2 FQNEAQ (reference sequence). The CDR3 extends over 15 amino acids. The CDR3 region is CASSLVAGSGYEQYF.

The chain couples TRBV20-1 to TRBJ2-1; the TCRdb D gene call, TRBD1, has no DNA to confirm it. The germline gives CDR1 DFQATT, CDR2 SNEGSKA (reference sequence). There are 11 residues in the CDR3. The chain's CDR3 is CSAGTDNEQFF.

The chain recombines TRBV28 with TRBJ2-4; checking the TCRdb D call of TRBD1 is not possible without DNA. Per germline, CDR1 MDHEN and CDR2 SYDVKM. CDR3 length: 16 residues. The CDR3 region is CASSFVPDRGENIQYF.